Listed here are 17 T cell receptor beta chains from one sample, sequenced in a study of T cell repertoires in cytomegalovirus infection. In TCRdb, the reads were re-called with MiXCR into one record per CDR3 protein. Of some 310,000 distinct CDR3 sequences listed, more than 20% are singletons. Their specific antigens are unknown. This material consisted of cultured PBMCs, taken from culture after CMV antigen stimulation. The origin of the receptors is a human donor in good health (CMV status not recorded). Some clones in this sample may be carry-over from other donors' samples.

The rearrangement joins TRBV12-5 to TRBJ1-1; D possibly corresponds to TRBD1 (6 bases). CDR1 and CDR2 from the germline V gene are LGHNT and FRNRAP. V was clipped by 6 bases and J by 4 bases, with 12 bases between them. The CDR3 loop spans 13 amino acids. CDR3 protein: CASGAEGGTEAFF. CDR3 nucleotide sequence: TGTGCTAGTGGGGCCGAAGGGGGCACTGAAGCTTTCTTT.

J is TRBJ2-2 and V is TRBV19, with D possibly being TRBD1 (5 bases). CDR1 LNHDA and CDR2 SQIVND come from the germline V gene (reference sequence). CDR3 length: 15 amino acids. Trimming took 7 bases from V and 3 from J, leaving 15 bases between them. The CDR3 loop is CASIQTAKHTGELFF. DNA for the CDR3: TGTGCCAGTATTCAGACAGCGAAACACACCGGGGAGCTGTTTTTT.

This clonotype was observed a few times. The chain links TRBV7-8 to TRBJ2-3, with 9 bases lining up with TRBD2. The CDR3 loop spans 15 amino acids. Germline V gene lookup returns CDR1 SGHVS and CDR2 FQNEAQ. The trim removed 2 bases at V and 3 bases at J, leaving 3 bases unmatched. The CDR3 nucleotides read TGTGCCAGCAGCTTAATCAGCGGGGGGACAGATACGCAGTATTTT. Amino acids: CASSLISGGTDTQYF.

This clonotype was seen a few times. The gene calls are TRBV7-9 and TRBJ1-1; 7 nucleotides line up with TRBD1. CDR3 length: 15 residues. Unmatched junction bases numbered 12, after V lost 4 bases and J lost 7 bases. Looked up from germline, CDR1 is SEHNR and CDR2 is FQNEAQ (reference sequence). This CDR3 is CASSSPDRDEGEAFF. CDR3 DNA: TGTGCCAGCAGCTCCCCAGACAGGGACGAGGGTGAAGCTTTCTTT.

The count of this clonotype is one. The chain is built from TRBV11-2 and TRBJ2-3, with a weak D call TRBD2 (5 bases). V was trimmed by 3 bases and J by 2 bases, leaving 12 bases between them. The CDR3 sequence is 15 residues long. CDR1 is SGHAT, CDR2 FQNNGV, per germline. The CDR3 loop is CASSFERSPTDTQYF. The CDR3 DNA reads TGTGCCAGCAGCTTCGAGCGGAGCCCCACAGATACGCAGTATTTT.

This sequence joins TRBV4-1 and TRBJ1-4; D is unresolved. V shed 2 bases and J shed 5 bases, with 18 bases lying between them. The CDR3 length is 17 residues. Germline V gene data show CDR1 as MGHRA and CDR2 as YSYEKL. The CDR3 spells CASSQRVPPTRNEKLFF. The CDR3 DNA reads as TGCGCCAGCAGCCAAAGGGTTCCCCCTACTCGAAATGAAAAACTGTTTTTT.

There are many counts of this clonotype. The chain combines TRBV7-8 with TRBJ2-7, with D possibly matching TRBD1 (6 bases). The CDR3 contains 14 residues. Per the germline V gene, CDR1 is SGHVS and CDR2 is FQNEAQ. V lost 5 bases, J lost 3 bases, and 14 bases lay in between. The CDR3: CASSALWTDYEQYV. The CDR3 coding sequence is TGTGCCAGCAGCGCGTTGTGGACAGACTACGAGCAGTACGTC.

This clonotype turned up a few times. The rearrangement uses TRBV12-3 or TRBV12-4 and TRBJ1-1; D is unclear. This CDR3 spans 14 amino acids. Trimming cost V 2 bases and J 0 bases, with 7 bases left between them. The CDR3 region is CASSLNGMNTEAFF. The CDR3 DNA reads TGTGCCAGCAGTTTAAACGGTATGAACACTGAAGCTTTCTTT.

Only a few counts were recorded for this clonotype. This rearrangement joins TRBV12-3 or TRBV12-4 to TRBJ2-7; 12 bases fit TRBD2. The length of the CDR3 is 17 residues. J gave up 5 bases and V 1 base, and 9 bases lay outside the gene matches. The CDR3 region is CASSLERLAGVSHEQYF. In nucleotides, the CDR3 is TGTGCCAGCAGTTTAGAGAGACTAGCGGGAGTGTCCCACGAGCAGTACTTC.

This clonotype appeared a few times. V and J are TRBV2 and TRBJ2-7; TRBD2 aligns across 9 bases. V shed 1 base and J 1 base; nucleotides not matched to a gene: 8. The germline V gene has CDR1 SNHLY and CDR2 FYNNEI. The CDR3 loop spans 17 amino acids. CDR3 nucleotide sequence: TGTGCCAGCAGTGAAGAGGAGGTAGCGGGAGTTTCCTACGAGCAGTACGTC. It translates to CASSEEEVAGVSYEQYV.

This clonotype appeared a few times. V is TRBV4-1 and J is TRBJ2-1; 8 positions match TRBD2. Germline values: CDR1 MGHRA, CDR2 YSYEKL. This CDR3 has 18 amino acids. Unmatched junction bases numbered 9, after V lost 0 bases and J lost 2 bases. This chain's CDR3 is CASSQEVGLAGAYNEQFF. The CDR3 coding sequence is TGCGCCAGCAGCCAAGAGGTCGGGCTAGCGGGTGCCTACAATGAGCAGTTCTTC.

The rearrangement links TRBV27 to TRBJ2-7; 11 positions match TRBD2. Germline trimming cut 5 bases from V and 3 bases from J; bases unmatched to any gene: 9. Germline values: CDR1 MNHEY, CDR2 SMNVEV (reference sequence). This CDR3 spans 16 amino acids. The CDR3 bases are TGTGCCAGCAGTGGGACTAGCGGCACGGAGGGCTACGAGCAGTACGTC. Residues: CASSGTSGTEGYEQYV.

This clonotype was observed a few times. The rearrangement links TRBV24-1 to TRBJ2-5, with 10 bases fitting TRBD2. Trimming at V came to 3 bases and at J to 5 bases, leaving 5 bases not matched to a gene. The CDR3 sequence is 15 residues long. CDR1 and CDR2 from the germline V gene are KGHDR and SFDVKD. This CDR3 is CATSDPLAGAETQYF. The CDR3 DNA reads TGTGCCACCAGTGATCCCCTAGCGGGAGCGGAGACCCAGTACTTC.

The rearrangement links TRBV29-1 to TRBJ2-1, with D possibly matching TRBD2 (5 bases). The CDR3 runs to 13 residues. The V gene lost 7 bases and the J gene lost 6 bases, with 16 bases spanning the gap. The germline gives CDR1 SQVTM, CDR2 ANQGSEA. The CDR3 sequence is CSARRVALNEQFF. In DNA form, the CDR3 reads TGCAGCGCCCGGCGGGTGGCTCTCAATGAGCAGTTCTTC.

The V gene is TRBV7-9, the J gene TRBJ2-7; TRBD2 matches at 9 bases. The length of the CDR3 is 18 residues. CDR1 and CDR2 from the germline V gene are SEHNR and FQNEAQ (reference sequence). Trimming cost V 5 bases and J 4 bases; bases outside gene matches: 18. Written as DNA, the CDR3 is TGTGCCAGCAGCACTCCGACTATAGCGGGAGAGAGCTCTTACGAGCAGTACGTC. It codes for CASSTPTIAGESSYEQYV.

V gene TRBV7-2 combines with J gene TRBJ1-1, with D unresolved. V was clipped by 3 bases and J by 4 bases, with 12 bases between them. The CDR3 covers 14 residues. Germline CDR1 and CDR2: SGHTA and FQGNSA. CDR3 DNA sequence: TGTGCCAGCAGCTTGCATGGCAGCCTCACTGAAGCTTTCTTT. This codes for CASSLHGSLTEAFF.

The genes are TRBV7-2 and TRBJ1-2; no reliable D call. CDR1 is SGHTA, CDR2 FQGNSA, per germline. Trimming removed 5 bases from V and 6 bases from J, with 19 bases in between. The CDR3 covers 15 residues. CDR3 protein: CASSPPPPTNDGYTF. For the CDR3, the DNA is TGTGCCAGCAGCCCACCACCCCCCACTAATGATGGCTACACCTTC.